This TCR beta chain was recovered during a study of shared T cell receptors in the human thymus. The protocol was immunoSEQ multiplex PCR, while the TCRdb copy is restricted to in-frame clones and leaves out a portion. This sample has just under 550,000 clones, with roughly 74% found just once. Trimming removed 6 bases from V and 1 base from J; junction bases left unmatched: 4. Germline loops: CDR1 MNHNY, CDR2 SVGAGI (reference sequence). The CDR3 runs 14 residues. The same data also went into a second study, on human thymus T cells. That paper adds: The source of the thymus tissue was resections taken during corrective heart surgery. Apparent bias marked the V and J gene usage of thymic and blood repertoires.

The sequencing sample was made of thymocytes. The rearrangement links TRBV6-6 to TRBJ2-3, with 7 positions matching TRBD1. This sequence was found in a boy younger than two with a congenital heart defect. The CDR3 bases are TGTGCCAGCAGCGCCACAGGGGGCACAGATACGCAGTATTTT. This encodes CASSATGGTDTQYF.